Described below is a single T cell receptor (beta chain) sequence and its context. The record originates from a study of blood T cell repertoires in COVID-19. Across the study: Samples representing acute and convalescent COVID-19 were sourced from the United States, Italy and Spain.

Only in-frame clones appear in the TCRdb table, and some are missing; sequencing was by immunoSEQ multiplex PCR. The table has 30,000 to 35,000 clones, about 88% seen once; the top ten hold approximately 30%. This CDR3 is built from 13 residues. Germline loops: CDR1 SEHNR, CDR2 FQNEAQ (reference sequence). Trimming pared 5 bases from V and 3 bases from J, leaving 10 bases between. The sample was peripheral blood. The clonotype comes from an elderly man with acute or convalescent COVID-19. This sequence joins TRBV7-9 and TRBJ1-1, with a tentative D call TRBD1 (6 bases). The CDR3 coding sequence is TGTGCCAGCAGCCAACAGGGACACACTGAAGCTTTCTTT. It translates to CASSQQGHTEAFF.